Listed below are T cell receptor beta chains from one sample, sequenced in a study of CD8+CD57+ T cells in acquired aplastic anemia. TCRdb itself ran the reads through MiXCR, one entry per CDR3 protein. Among tens of thousands of distinct CDR3 sequences listed, approximately 46% were seen once. The material sequenced was sorted CD4+, CD8+, or CD8+CD57+ T cells (not recorded which) from PBMCs. These receptor sequences come from a human donor in good health, serving as a control. Both conserved end residues are part of each CDR3. A D gene is named only where the DNA matches it firmly. The listing skips clone size in some rows; elsewhere it reads once, few, many or a size class.

NA | TRBJ1-2 | TRBD1 | 12 | TRBV29-1 | CSTTTGRYGYTF | TGCAGCACCACGACAGGGAGGTATGGCTACACCTTC
NA | TRBJ2-7 | TRBD1 | 16 | TRBV15 | CATSRAAGTATYEQYF | TGTGCCACCAGCAGAGCCGCCGGGACAGCTACCTACGAGCAGTACTTC
NA | TRBJ2-1 | NA | 12 | TRBV15 | CATGWGMNEQFF | TGTGCCACCGGGTGGGGGATGAATGAGCAGTTCTTC
NA | TRBJ1-1 | NA | 11 | TRBV10-3 | CAISTNTEAFF | TGTGCCATCAGCACGAACACTGAAGCTTTCTTT
many | TRBJ2-7 | NA | 13 | TRBV6-1 | CASTEHGSYEQYF | TGTGCCAGCACGGAGCATGGATCCTACGAGCAGTACTTC
many | TRBJ1-3 | NA | 9 | TRBV12-3/TRBV12-4 | CASAPPIYF | TGTGCCAGCGCCCCCCCCATATATTTT
NA | TRBJ2-1 | NA | 15 | TRBV24-1 | CATSDWDGTYNEQFF | TGTGCCACCAGTGATTGGGACGGTACCTACAATGAGCAGTTCTTC
NA | TRBJ2-3 | NA | 16 | TRBV25-1 | CATSTEAGASTDTQYF | TGTGCCACCAGCACCGAAGCGGGTGCTAGCACAGATACGCAGTATTTT
many | TRBJ2-4 | TRBD1 | 19 | TRBV10-1 | CASSDSTLTGEEAKNIQYF | TGCGCCAGCAGTGATTCTACCCTGACAGGGGAGGAGGCCAAAAACATTCAGTACTTC
many | TRBJ2-3 | NA | 13 | TRBV24-1 | CATSDSRTDTQYF | TGTGCCACCAGTGATTCTAGAACAGATACGCAGTATTTT
many | TRBJ1-3 | NA | 16 | TRBV10-2 | CASSGSYEGGGNTIYF | TGCGCCAGCAGTGGCTCATACGAGGGTGGCGGAAACACCATATATTTT
NA | TRBJ2-3 | NA | 17 | TRBV25-1 | CASSSVLAPTNTDTQCF | TGTGCCAGCAGTTCAGTCCTAGCGCCCACCAACACAGATACGCAGTGTTTT
NA | TRBJ1-6 | NA | 15 | TRBV15 | CATSSRTVGNSPLHF | TGTGCCACCAGCTCAAGGACAGTCGGTAATTCACCCCTCCACTTT
NA | TRBJ2-7 | NA | 15 | TRBV7-2 | CASSVAPRGDYEQYF | TGTGCCAGCAGCGTAGCCCCCAGGGGGGACTACGAGCAGTACTTC
many | TRBJ1-2 | NA | 14 | TRBV6-5 | CASSYSSGGDGYTF | TGTGCCAGCAGTTACTCGTCGGGGGGCGATGGCTACACCTTC
many | TRBJ2-7 | NA | 13 | TRBV6-1 | CASILAGSYEQYF | TGTGCCAGCATCCTAGCTGGCTCGTACGAGCAGTACTTC
NA | TRBJ2-7 | NA | 11 | TRBV27 | CASRWGYEQYF | TGTGCCAGCAGGTGGGGCTACGAGCAGTACTTC
few | TRBJ2-1 | NA | 15 | TRBV5-4 | CASSSRRGPSNEQFF | TGTGCCAGCAGCTCCCGTCGGGGCCCATCGAATGAGCAGTTCTTC
NA | TRBJ2-1 | TRBD2 | 13 | TRBV10-3 | CAISVASGGEQFF | TGTGCCATCAGTGTGGCTAGCGGAGGTGAGCAGTTCTTC
NA | TRBJ1-4 | NA | 18 | TRBV25-1 | CASSDPALGGSTNEKLFF | TGTGCCAGCAGTGACCCCGCGCTCGGGGGCTCAACTAATGAAAAACTGTTTTTT
many | TRBJ2-7 | NA | 14 | TRBV11-3 | CASSLAGGTYEQYF | TGTGCCAGCAGCTTAGCTGGAGGGACCTACGAGCAGTACTTC
NA | TRBJ1-6 | NA | 14 | TRBV2 | CASSGSGRNSPLHF | TGTGCCAGCAGTGGTTCGGGGCGAAATTCACCCCTCCACTTT
NA | TRBJ1-2 | NA | 12 | TRBV19 | CASSIETDGYTF | TGTGCCAGTAGTATTGAGACAGATGGCTACACCTTC
once | TRBJ2-5 | TRBD2 | 14 | TRBV9 | CASSAGGSQETQYF | TGTGCCAGCAGCGCCGGGGGGTCCCAAGAGACCCAGTACTTC
many | TRBJ2-7 | NA | 12 | TRBV7-9 | CASNSGSAEQYF | TGTGCCAGCAACTCAGGGTCCGCCGAGCAGTACTTC
NA | TRBJ2-7 | TRBD2 | 16 | TRBV25-1 | CASSATPGLALSEQYF | TGTGCCAGCAGTGCGACTCCGGGACTAGCCCTCTCCGAGCAGTACTTC